This T cell receptor (beta chain) was identified during a study of PD-1 blockade in classical Hodgkin lymphoma. Study summary: The patients were dosed with nivolumab 3 mg/kg, infused intravenously every 2 weeks.

Produced via immunoSEQ multiplex PCR; TCRdb's table is partial and in-frame only. The sample holds about 24,000 clones, under 75% seen once. Remarks on this clone: The antigen remains unidentified.

Study observations and caveats: Those patients who began receiving nivolumab less than 1 year after ASCT had lower diversity, and they were excluded.

Time point noted: cycle 4 day 1 (C4D1), after around six weeks of nivolumab. Relapse was seen in all patients after autologous stem cell transplantation, and brentuximab vedotin exposure was variable. This receptor was identified in a human donor with classical Hodgkin lymphoma. Sequencing used peripheral blood mononuclear cells (PBMCs), obtained before the fourth cycle of nivolumab.

The CDR3 DNA reads TGTGCCAGCAGCTTAGGATTCTCCTACAATGAGCAGTTCTTC. Residues: CASSLGFSYNEQFF. The chain has TRBV11-3 and TRBJ2-1; unclear D gene. CDR1 is SGHNT and CDR2 is YENEEA in the germline V gene. Trimming cost V 1 base and J 0 bases, with 4 bases left between them. The CDR3 has 14 residues.